What follows are 12 T cell receptor beta chains derived from one specimen sequenced in a study of blood T cell repertoires in COVID-19. The assay was immunoSEQ multiplex PCR, and TCRdb's table has in-frame clones only and misses some. The sample yields some 250,000 clones, under 90% seen once. Sequencing input: PBMCs or T cells enriched from blood (not recorded which). The receptors were gathered from a young woman with acute COVID-19.

The chain carries TRBV3-1 (or the pseudogene TRBV3-2) and TRBJ1-1; 9 bases align to TRBD1. The CDR3 spans 15 residues. Per germline, CDR1 LGHDT and CDR2 YNNKEL (reference sequence). Trimming took 4 bases from V and 1 from J; bases not matched to a gene: 4. Here the CDR3 reads CASSPRGQGNTEAFF. In DNA, the CDR3 is TGTGCCAGCAGCCCCCGGGGACAGGGGAACACTGAAGCTTTCTTT.

The genes are TRBV14 and TRBJ2-1; the D gene is possibly TRBD2 (5 bases). From germline, CDR1 is SGHDN and CDR2 FVKESK. The CDR3 is 13 amino acids. Trimming removed 4 bases at V and 6 bases at J, with 10 bases between. The CDR3, as DNA: TGTGCCAGCAGCCGAGGAGGCCTCAATGAGCAGTTCTTC. Amino acids: CASSRGGLNEQFF.

The chain employs TRBV19 and TRBJ1-6; 10 nucleotides agree with TRBD1. This CDR3 contains 14 residues. The V and J ends lost 3 bases and 9 bases, in that order; junction bases with no gene match: 2. Germline values: CDR1 LNHDA, CDR2 SQIVND (reference sequence). CDR3 nucleotides: TGTGCCAGTAGTATTGGACAGGGGGTTTCACCCCTCCACTTT. Amino acids: CASSIGQGVSPLHF. The complete variable domain, with remaining parts taken from reference TRBV19 and TRBJ1-6, reads DGGITQSPKYLFRKEGQNVTLSCEQNLNHDAMYWYRQDPGQGLRLIYYSQIVNDFQKGDIAEGYSVSREKKESFPLTVTSAQKNPTAFYLCASSIGQGVSPLHFGNGTRLTVT.

This CDR3 is CATSVNQGAYYGYTF. The CDR3 bases are TGTGCCACCAGTGTTAACCAGGGCGCCTACTATGGCTACACCTTC. The chain links TRBV24-1 to TRBJ1-2, with TRBD1 as a possible D gene (5 bases). Trimming removed 5 bases at V and 3 bases at J, with 15 bases between. CDR1 and CDR2 (germline): KGHDR, SFDVKD. The CDR3 sequence is 15 residues long.

This rearrangement joins TRBV19 to TRBJ2-7; D ambiguous. The V end lost 0 bases, the J end lost 4 bases, and 16 bases lay between the germline ends. There are 16 residues in the CDR3. From germline, CDR1 is LNHDA and CDR2 SQIVND (reference sequence). The CDR3 sequence: CASSIDLRWRSYEQYF. CDR3 nucleotide sequence: TGTGCCAGTAGTATAGATCTTCGCTGGAGAAGTTACGAGCAGTACTTC. The variable domain in full, completed from reference TRBV19 and TRBJ2-7, reads DGGITQSPKYLFRKEGQNVTLSCEQNLNHDAMYWYRQDPGQGLRLIYYSQIVNDFQKGDIAEGYSVSREKKESFPLTVTSAQKNPTAFYLCASSIDLRWRSYEQYFGPGTRLTVT.

This chain uses TRBV4-1 with TRBJ1-2; D may be TRBD1 (6 bases). Germline CDR1 and CDR2: MGHRA and YSYEKL. V lost 0 bases and J lost 4, with 18 bases in between. The CDR3 is made up of 17 amino acids. The CDR3 is CASSQDREGHVIYGYTF. CDR3 sequence (DNA): TGCGCCAGCAGCCAAGATCGGGAGGGACACGTCATCTATGGCTACACCTTC.

J is TRBJ2-7 and V is TRBV7-9, with D uncertain. V lost 1 base, J lost 12 bases, and 10 bases lay in between. The CDR3 loop spans 11 amino acids. Germline CDR1 reads SEHNR; CDR2 reads FQNEAQ (reference sequence). The CDR3: CASSLGSARYF. DNA of the CDR3: TGTGCCAGCAGCTTAGGAAGCGCGCGGTACTTC.

This chain links TRBV18 with TRBJ2-7; 9 positions agree with TRBD1. The junction had 6 bases not matched to a gene; V was cut back by 4 bases and J by 5 bases. From germline, CDR1 is KGHSH and CDR2 LQKENI. The CDR3 length is 14 residues. CDR3 bases: TGTGCCAGCTCACGAGGACAGGGGATCCACGAGCAGTACTTC. This encodes CASSRGQGIHEQYF.

The chain carries TRBV4-1 and TRBJ2-5, with 11 bases lining up with TRBD2. The CDR3 has 15 amino acids. V lost 3 bases, J lost 3 bases, and 3 bases stayed unmatched. The germline CDR1 and CDR2 sequences are MGHRA and YSYEKL. The CDR3, as DNA: TGCGCCAGCAGCCAGGCGGGACTAGCGGAAGAGACCCAGTACTTC. Amino acid sequence: CASSQAGLAEETQYF.

The table lists this clone with a few counts. This rearrangement joins TRBV4-2 to TRBJ2-5, with TRBD2 matching 7 bases. CDR1 and CDR2 (germline): LGHNA, YNFKEQ. J was trimmed by 1 base and V by 4 bases; bases with no gene match: 15. The CDR3 is made up of 18 amino acids. The CDR3 DNA reads as TGTGCCAGCAGCCCCCAAGAGGAGCCAGGCGGGGGCCAAGAGACCCAGTACTTC. Its translation: CASSPQEEPGGGQETQYF.

The chain recombines TRBV7-9 with TRBJ1-2, with unresolved D. Trimming left V 0 bases short and J 4 bases short, with 18 bases between. The V gene's germline CDR1 is SEHNR and CDR2 FQNEAQ (reference sequence). This CDR3 has 17 amino acids. CDR3: CASSLAGSRGRIYGYTF. CDR3 bases: TGTGCCAGCAGCTTAGCCGGAAGTAGAGGGAGGATCTATGGCTACACCTTC.

The gene calls are TRBV6-6 and TRBJ1-5; the D is unclear. CDR3 length equals 13 residues. Per germline, CDR1 MNHNY and CDR2 SVGAGI (reference sequence). Trimming removed 7 bases at V and 8 bases at J, with 15 bases between. In nucleotides, the CDR3 is TGTGCCAGCAACCCGGTCCCCCAAAAGCCCCAGCATTTT. Residues: CASNPVPQKPQHF.